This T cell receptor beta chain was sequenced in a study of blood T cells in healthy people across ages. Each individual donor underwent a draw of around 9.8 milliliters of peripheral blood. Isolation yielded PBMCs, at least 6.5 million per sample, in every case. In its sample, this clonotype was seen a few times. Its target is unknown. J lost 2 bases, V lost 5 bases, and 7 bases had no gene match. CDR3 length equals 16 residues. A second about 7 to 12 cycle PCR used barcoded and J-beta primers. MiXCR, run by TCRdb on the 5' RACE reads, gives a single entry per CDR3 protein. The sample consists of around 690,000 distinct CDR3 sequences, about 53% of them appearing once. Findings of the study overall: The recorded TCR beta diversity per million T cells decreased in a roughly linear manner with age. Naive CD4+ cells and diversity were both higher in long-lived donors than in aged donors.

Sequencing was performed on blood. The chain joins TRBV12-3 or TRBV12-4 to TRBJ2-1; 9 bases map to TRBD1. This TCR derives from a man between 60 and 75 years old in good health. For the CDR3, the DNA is TGTGCCAGCAGTCCCCATGGACAGGGGCCCTACAATGAGCAGTTCTTC. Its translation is CASSPHGQGPYNEQFF.